This is a list of T cell receptor beta chains from one sample in a study of blood T cell repertoires in COVID-19. Produced via immunoSEQ multiplex PCR; TCRdb's table is partial and in-frame only. Here the sample spans about 210,000 clones, roughly 88% being singletons. The specimen was peripheral blood. These receptor sequences come from a man over 45 with active or convalescent COVID-19. The conserved cysteine and the conserved F or W are not part of the CDR3 here. The order of the fields is J gene, V gene, CDR3 protein.

TRBJ1-3	TRBV9	ASSVGGISGNTIY
TRBJ1-4	TRBV4-3	ASSHRTRGEKLF
TRBJ2-7	TRBV6-5	ASSSRTVDEQY
TRBJ2-2	TRBV7-2	ASSLAGGGRNTGELF
TRBJ1-1	TRBV2	ASGGTGREAF
TRBJ2-2	TRBV4-3	ASRLGTSESTGELF
TRBJ2-2	TRBV7-2	ASSLAPTGDTGELF
TRBJ2-1	TRBV28	ASSQTKTAAYNEQF
TRBJ1-6	TRBV6-5	ASNREGNSPLH
TRBJ2-3	TRBV6-2/TRBV6-3	ASSYFLGEAGVSTDTQY
TRBJ2-3	TRBV19	ASRQRGGYSTDTQY
TRBJ1-5	TRBV6-5	ASSTTGQPQH
TRBJ1-1	TRBV7-2	ASSLWDRATEAF
TRBJ2-1	TRBV28	ATGLAEAPYNEQF
TRBJ2-5	TRBV29-1	SVEIPPGLQETQY
TRBJ1-2	TRBV9	ASSAGHNLLDGYT
TRBJ2-5	TRBV28	ASSFGTAETQY
TRBJ2-1	TRBV9	ASSVLGEGTYNEQF
TRBJ1-6	TRBV10-2	ASSERGPLNSPLH
TRBJ2-5	TRBV6-2/TRBV6-3	ASSSPDREETQY
TRBJ2-7	TRBV11-2	ASIDRGEEQY
TRBJ2-1	TRBV6-5	ASSYGTGSYNEQF
TRBJ2-5	TRBV5-1	ASRGREGAETQY